This T cell receptor (beta chain) emerged from a study of CXCR3-negative and CXCR3-positive naive CD8 T cells. Study in general: Every library held about 1.5 +/- 0.3 million TRB reads, and the total came to approximately 140 million. General study results and limits: CXCR3-negative and CXCR3-positive naive cells shared comparable TRBV-TRBJ usage, but memory cells did not. Cryopreservation partially decreased CXCR3 expression, and most assays used fresh PBMCs.

The length of the CDR3 is 13 residues. The V gene's germline CDR1 is LGHNA and CDR2 YSLEER. Via 5' RACE with UMI labels, TRB cDNA libraries were prepared. After re-calling the 5' RACE reads, TCRdb lists one entry per CDR3 protein, DNA absent. This sample contains about 43,000 distinct CDR3 sequences. On this clonotype itself: What it binds is unknown.

Every CD8+ T cell subset underwent triplicate sorting at under 350,000 cells apiece. The V gene is TRBV4-3, the J gene TRBJ2-4; TCRdb calls TRBD1, which cannot be checked without DNA. What was sequenced was memory CD8+ T cells from blood. The source of this sequence is a human donor in good health. Some clones in this sample may be carry-over from other donors' samples. CDR3 amino acids: CASSQIQENIQYF.